This TCR beta chain derives from a study of blood T cell repertoires in COVID-19. Followed longitudinally, the Seattle patients had been enrolled during active infection. Profiled with immunoSEQ multiplex PCR; TCRdb holds only in-frame clones, not every one. The sample holds about 150,000 clones, 80% to 90% seen once. The CDR3 is 14 residues long. Trimming stripped 5 bases from V and 1 base from J, with 11 bases between. Looked up from germline, CDR1 is LNHDA and CDR2 is SQIVND (reference sequence). The sample was peripheral blood. The chain employs TRBV19 and TRBJ1-2; a weak D match, TRBD1 (5 bases). This receptor was taken from a woman in her fifties or sixties with COVID-19, enrolled during active disease. CDR3: CASSAATVNYGYTF. DNA of the CDR3: TGTGCCAGTAGTGCCGCGACAGTTAACTATGGCTACACCTTC.